These 28 T cell receptor beta chains were all obtained from the same sample, sequenced in a study of T cell responses to AZD1222 COVID-19 vaccine. Sequencing was performed with immunoSEQ multiplex PCR; in TCRdb, only in-frame clones are kept and a portion is missing. This table has more than 110,000 clones, 80% to 95% appearing once. Material: peripheral blood, obtained 28 days after the second AZD1222 dose. The receptor source for this set is an adult who received the AZD1222 COVID-19 vaccine.

The gene calls are TRBV7-9 and TRBJ2-1; no reliable D call. This CDR3 has 13 residues. V was pared by 2 bases and J by 10 bases, with 12 bases between. The germline V gene has CDR1 SEHNR and CDR2 FQNEAQ (reference sequence). The CDR3 DNA is TGTGCCAGCAGCTTAAAGACCAACCGAGAGCAGTTCTTC. Translating gives CASSLKTNREQFF.

This clone was detected once. This chain uses TRBV11-2 with TRBJ1-5; D perhaps matches TRBD1 (6 bases). CDR1 is SGHAT and CDR2 is FQNNGV in the germline V gene. This CDR3 region has 15 residues. Trimming took off 0 bases at V and 2 bases at J, with 8 bases between the two ends. DNA of the CDR3: TGTGCCAGCAGCTTAGATGGGGGCGGCAATCAGCCCCAGCATTTT. Translating it yields CASSLDGGGNQPQHF.

This rearrangement joins TRBV5-6 to TRBJ1-1; D ambiguous. CDR1 is SGHDT, CDR2 YYEEEE, per germline. The germline V and J ends were trimmed by 4 bases and 0 bases, with 7 bases remaining between them. The CDR3 has 13 residues. For the CDR3, the DNA is TGTGCCAGCAGCCGGACGGTGAACACTGAAGCTTTCTTT. Translated, it gives CASSRTVNTEAFF.

This chain links TRBV5-1 with TRBJ2-1; TRBD2 is a possible D gene (6 bases). This CDR3 has 15 residues. Germline CDR1 is SGHRS and CDR2 is YFSETQ. V dropped 4 bases and J dropped 2 bases, with 13 bases sitting between them. The CDR3 DNA follows: TGCGCCAGCAGCGAACCGGGAGAAGCCTACAATGAGCAGTTCTTC. It codes for CASSEPGEAYNEQFF.

J is TRBJ2-1 and V is TRBV12-5, with no clear D. The V end lost 3 bases, the J end lost 6 bases, and 15 bases lay between the germline ends. Germline V CDR1 and CDR2: LGHNT, FRNRAP. The CDR3 contains 15 residues. CDR3 region: CASGFDPSGGNEQFF. CDR3 sequence (DNA): TGTGCTAGTGGTTTCGACCCCTCCGGTGGCAATGAGCAGTTCTTC.

The chain is built from TRBV4-3 and TRBJ2-1, with D maybe TRBD1 (5 bases). This CDR3 has 15 residues. The V gene lost 0 bases and the J gene lost 3 bases, with 9 bases spanning the gap. CDR1 is LGHNA, CDR2 YSLEER, per germline. The CDR3 DNA reads as TGCGCCAGCAGCCAAGACAGGGAAGTCTACAATGAGCAGTTCTTC. Its translation is CASSQDREVYNEQFF.

This clone was counted once. This CDR3 is CSAGGDYEQYF. The CDR3 coding sequence is TGCAGTGCGGGGGGGGACTACGAGCAGTACTTC. The chain links TRBV20-1 to TRBJ2-7, with TRBD2 matching over 7 bases. Germline loops: CDR1 DFQATT, CDR2 SNEGSKA (reference sequence). There are 11 residues in the CDR3. The V and J ends lost 6 bases and 3 bases, in that order; junction bases with no gene match: 2.

This clone came up a few times. The chain uses TRBV19 and TRBJ2-7, with TRBD2 matching over 9 bases. The V gene end was trimmed by 6 bases and the J gene end by 4 bases; junction bases not matched to a gene: 4. The CDR3 covers 13 residues. CDR1 is LNHDA, CDR2 SQIVND, per germline (reference sequence). CDR3 residues: CASRFSGSYEQYF. Here the CDR3 DNA reads TGTGCCAGTAGATTTAGCGGGAGTTACGAGCAGTACTTC.

The chain employs TRBV13 and TRBJ2-6; no firm D call. The CDR3 consists of 20 residues. The germline V gene has CDR1 PRHDT and CDR2 FYEKMQ (reference sequence). V was trimmed by 5 bases and J by 0 bases, leaving 23 bases between them. As DNA, the CDR3 is TGTGCCAGCAGCGGAGCCGGGCGACGAACGGTGGTCTCTGGGGCCAACGTCCTGACTTTC. Translated, it gives CASSGAGRRTVVSGANVLTF.

V usage is TRBV28 and J usage is TRBJ2-2; 10 positions match TRBD2. The junction had 8 bases not matched to a gene; V was cut back by 5 bases and J by 5 bases. Germline-derived CDR1 and CDR2 are MDHEN and SYDVKM. This CDR3 is 16 amino acids long. The CDR3, as DNA: TGTGCCAGCAGTCCAGCGGGAGGGCCGGGGACCGGGGAGCTGTTTTTT. Its protein is CASSPAGGPGTGELFF.

The chain has TRBV14 and TRBJ1-5, with D possibly matching TRBD1 (6 bases). The V gene lost 5 bases and the J gene lost 4 bases, with 6 bases spanning the gap. This CDR3 has 12 residues. CDR1 and CDR2 from the germline V gene are SGHDN and FVKESK. The CDR3 coding sequence is TGTGCCAGCAGCACAGGGAATCAGCCCCAGCATTTT. This gives the protein CASSTGNQPQHF. Full variable domain (missing parts from reference TRBV14 and TRBJ1-5): EAGVTQFPSHSVIEKGQTVTLRCDPISGHDNLYWYRRVMGKEIKFLLHFVKESKQDESGMPNNRFLAERTGGTYSTLKVQPAELEDSGVYFCASSTGNQPQHFGDGTRLSIL.

This chain links TRBV29-1 with TRBJ1-1; 7 bases map to TRBD1. The CDR3 loop spans 14 amino acids. Germline V gene sequence: CDR1 SQVTM, CDR2 ANQGSEA. V trimming: 1 base; J trimming: 1 base; junction bases outside the gene matches: 3. CDR3 protein: CSVEGTGANTEAFF. Here the CDR3 DNA reads TGCAGCGTTGAAGGGACAGGAGCGAACACTGAAGCTTTCTTT.

The chain couples TRBV9 to TRBJ2-3, with a weak D call TRBD1 (6 bases). Per the germline V gene, CDR1 is SGDLS and CDR2 is YYNGEE. The CDR3 loop spans 17 amino acids. V lost 0 bases to trimming and J lost 1 base, with 15 bases between them. CDR3 in DNA: TGTGCCAGCAGCGTAGAAGTGAGGCAGGGGCGCACAGATACGCAGTATTTT. This gives the protein CASSVEVRQGRTDTQYF.

The CDR3 sequence is CAWNLGNYGYTF. For the CDR3, the DNA is TGTGCCTGGAATCTGGGGAACTATGGCTACACCTTC. V usage is TRBV30 and J usage is TRBJ1-2; D gene unclear. Germline CDR1 GTSNPN, CDR2 SVGIG (reference sequence). V lost 4 bases and J 2 bases, leaving 8 bases between the germline ends. The CDR3 has 12 residues.

The gene calls are TRBV19 and TRBJ2-1; D possibly matches TRBD1 or TRBD2 (5 bases each). This CDR3 spans 16 amino acids. Germline V CDR1 and CDR2: LNHDA, SQIVND (reference sequence). V was trimmed by 3 bases and J by 2 bases, leaving 14 bases between them. CDR3 bases: TGTGCCAGTAGTATGTCGGGGCGGGCCCCCTACAATGAGCAGTTCTTC. This gives the protein CASSMSGRAPYNEQFF.

The gene calls are TRBV28 and TRBJ2-5, with 11 bases fitting TRBD2. V was pared by 3 bases and J by 4 bases, with 4 bases of the junction left unmatched. CDR1 and CDR2 from the germline V gene are MDHEN and SYDVKM. CDR3 length: 15 residues. As DNA, the CDR3 is TGTGCCAGCAGTTTCCCTGGACTAGCGGGAGAGACCCAGTACTTC. It specifies CASSFPGLAGETQYF. The full variable domain, completed using reference TRBV28 and TRBJ2-5, is DVKVTQSSRYLVKRTGEKVFLECVQDMDHENMFWYRQDPGLGLRLIYFSYDVKMKEKGDIPEGYSVSREKKERFSLILESASTNQTSMYLCASSFPGLAGETQYFGPGTRLLVL.

V and J are TRBV5-6 and TRBJ1-1, with TRBD1 matching over 7 bases. Germline V gives CDR1 SGHDT, CDR2 YYEEEE. Trimming took 3 bases from V and 2 from J; bases not matched to a gene: 4. The CDR3 runs 14 residues. The CDR3 loop reads CASSSTGLNTEAFF. CDR3 DNA sequence: TGTGCCAGCAGCTCGACAGGGCTAAACACTGAAGCTTTCTTT.

The chain uses TRBV7-9 and TRBJ2-1; 10 nucleotides match TRBD1. The junction had 0 bases not matched to a gene; V was cut back by 5 bases and J by 5 bases. CDR3 size: 13 residues. Germline V CDR1 and CDR2: SEHNR, FQNEAQ (reference sequence). The CDR3 region is CASSGTGDNEQFF. The CDR3 bases are TGTGCCAGCAGCGGGACAGGGGACAATGAGCAGTTCTTC. The variable domain in full, completed from reference TRBV7-9 and TRBJ2-1, reads DTGVSQNPRHKITKRGQNVTFRCDPISEHNRLYWYRQTLGQGPEFLTYFQNEAQLEKSRLLSDRFSAERPKGSFSTLEIQRTEQGDSAMYLCASSGTGDNEQFFGPGTRLTVL.

The chain joins TRBV19 to TRBJ2-1; TRBD1 matches 9 bases. Germline trimming cut 6 bases from V and 2 bases from J; bases unmatched to any gene: 8. CDR1 LNHDA and CDR2 SQIVND come from the germline V gene (reference sequence). This CDR3 region has 16 residues. CDR3 nucleotides: TGTGCCAGTAGCCGCATGACAGGGGGAACCTACAATGAGCAGTTCTTC. Residues: CASSRMTGGTYNEQFF.

The V gene is TRBV6-5, the J gene TRBJ2-7; 8 positions match TRBD2. The germline CDR1 and CDR2 sequences are MNHEY and SVGAGI. The CDR3 covers 12 residues. Losses at the gene ends were 8 bases for V and 3 bases for J; bases not matched to a gene: 3. CDR3 in amino acids: CASGLAGYEQYF. The CDR3 nucleotides are TGTGCCAGCGGGCTAGCGGGCTACGAGCAGTACTTC.

The V and J genes are TRBV27 and TRBJ2-7; TRBD2 aligns across 13 bases. The CDR3 has 18 amino acids. Germline V gene data show CDR1 as MNHEY and CDR2 as SMNVEV (reference sequence). The trim removed 5 bases at V and 0 bases at J, leaving 10 bases unmatched. CDR3 bases: TGTGCCAGCAGTCCCCGACTAGCGGGAGGCCTCAGCTCCTACGAGCAGTACTTC. Encoded protein: CASSPRLAGGLSSYEQYF.

The chain couples TRBV2 to TRBJ1-5; 7 positions agree with TRBD1. The CDR3 length is 13 residues. Germline V lookup: CDR1 SNHLY, CDR2 FYNNEI. The V segment lost 2 bases and the J segment 5 bases; nucleotides outside the gene matches: 0. The CDR3 region has the DNA TGTGCCAGCAGTGAACAGGGGGATCAGCCCCAGCATTTT. Protein product: CASSEQGDQPQHF.

The chain has TRBV15 and TRBJ2-1, with D maybe TRBD1 (6 bases). Between the trimmed V and J ends, which lost 0 bases and 12 bases, there was a span of 24 bases. CDR3 length: 17 amino acids. Germline lookup yields CDR1 LNHNV and CDR2 YYDKDF (reference sequence). CDR3 coding DNA: TGTGCCACCAGCAGAGATAGACAATGGGGGCAGGCCACGACGCAGTTCTTC. This sequence encodes CATSRDRQWGQATTQFF. Looking up the rest from reference TRBV15 and TRBJ2-1 gives the full variable domain: DAMVIQNPRYQVTQFGKPVTLSCSQTLNHNVMYWYQQKSSQAPKLLFHYYDKDFNNEADTPDNFQSRRPNTSFCFLDIRSPGLGDTAMYLCATSRDRQWGQATTQFFGPGTRLTVL.

This clone was recorded only once. A read error is possible here, since a much larger clone lies one base away. The chain links TRBV28 to TRBJ1-2; D ambiguous. The CDR3 runs 17 residues. V was cut by 6 bases and J by 7 bases, with 27 bases left in between. CDR1 and CDR2 from the germline V gene are MDHEN and SYDVKM. The CDR3 sequence is CASSRLLRTESAFGYTF. DNA of the CDR3: TGTGCCAGCAGCAGACTACTCAGGACGGAGTCTGCATTTGGCTACACCTTC.

The chain couples TRBV7-2 to TRBJ1-1; D not certain. Germline-derived CDR1 and CDR2 are SGHTA and FQGNSA. The length of the CDR3 is 13 residues. Trimming left V 5 bases short and J 7 bases short, with 14 bases between. CDR3 residues: CASSPRQPLEAFF. The CDR3 DNA follows: TGTGCCAGCAGCCCCCGACAACCTCTTGAAGCTTTCTTT.

V usage is TRBV18 and J usage is TRBJ2-1; D is unresolved. This CDR3 spans 16 amino acids. Germline V gene data show CDR1 as KGHSH and CDR2 as LQKENI. Trimming cost V 3 bases and J 8 bases, with 20 bases left between them. The CDR3 loop reads CASSPTRNTKGDEQFF. In DNA form, the CDR3 reads TGTGCCAGCTCACCCACCCGAAACACGAAAGGCGATGAGCAGTTCTTC.

V gene TRBV9 combines with J gene TRBJ2-1; maybe TRBD1 (7 bases). The CDR3 totals 16 residues. From germline, CDR1 is SGDLS and CDR2 YYNGEE. V was pared by 0 bases and J by 8 bases, with 18 bases between. CDR3 DNA sequence: TGTGCCAGCAGCGTAGGGGGCTTAGGAGGGGGCCATGAGCAGTTCTTC. Its protein is CASSVGGLGGGHEQFF.

This clone occurred once. The rearrangement joins TRBV7-8 to TRBJ1-2; 10 bases are shared with TRBD1. This CDR3 is 15 amino acids long. In germline, CDR1 is SGHVS, CDR2 FQNEAQ. V lost 0 bases and J lost 6; bases outside the gene matches: 4. The CDR3 coding sequence is TGTGCCAGCAGCTTAGCGCGACAGGGGGCGAATGGCTACACCTTC. Its translation is CASSLARQGANGYTF. Full variable domain (outside the CDR3, taken from reference TRBV7-8 and TRBJ1-2): GAGVSQSPRYKVAKRGQDVALRCDPISGHVSLFWYQQALGQGPEFLTYFQNEAQLDKSGLPSDRFFAERPEGSVSTLKIQRTQQEDSAVYLCASSLARQGANGYTFGSGTRLTVV.